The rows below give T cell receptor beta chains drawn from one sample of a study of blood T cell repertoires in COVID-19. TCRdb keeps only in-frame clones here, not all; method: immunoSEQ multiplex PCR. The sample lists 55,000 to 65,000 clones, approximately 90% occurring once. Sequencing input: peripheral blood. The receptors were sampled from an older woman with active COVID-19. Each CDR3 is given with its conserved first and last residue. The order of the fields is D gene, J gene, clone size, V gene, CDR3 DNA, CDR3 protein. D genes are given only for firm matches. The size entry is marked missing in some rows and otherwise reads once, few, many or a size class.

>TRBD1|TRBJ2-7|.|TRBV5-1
TGCGCCAGCAGCTTGGCCCCGGGACAGGGAGCCTACGAGCAGTACTTC
CASSLAPGQGAYEQYF
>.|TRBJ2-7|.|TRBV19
TGTGCCAGTAGTATATCGGGAGCTCTATACGAGCAGTACTTC
CASSISGALYEQYF
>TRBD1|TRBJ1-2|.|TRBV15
TGTGCCACCAGCGGGGACAGGGTTAACTATGGCTACACCTTC
CATSGDRVNYGYTF
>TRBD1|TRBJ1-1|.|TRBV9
TGTGCCAGCAGCTCCGGACAGGGGCGGGTTACTGAAGCTTTCTTT
CASSSGQGRVTEAFF
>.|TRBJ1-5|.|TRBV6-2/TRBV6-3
TGTGCCAGCAGTCGCGGGGGAGGTCAGCCCCAGCATTTT
CASSRGGGQPQHF
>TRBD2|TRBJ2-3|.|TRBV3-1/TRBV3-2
TGTGCCAGCAGCCAGGGCGGGGGGGCAGGAGATACGCAGTATTTT
CASSQGGGAGDTQYF
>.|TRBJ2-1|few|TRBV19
TGTGCCAGTAGTATAATTCTTGGGCCAGGAACCTACAATGAGCAGTTCTTC
CASSIILGPGTYNEQFF
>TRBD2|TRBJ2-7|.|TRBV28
TGTGCCAGCAGTTTATTGCTAGCGGGGGCCTACGAGCAGTACTTC
CASSLLLAGAYEQYF
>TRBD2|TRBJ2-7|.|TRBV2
TGTGCCAGTTGGGAGGGTGGGTACGAGCAGTACTTC
CASWEGGYEQYF
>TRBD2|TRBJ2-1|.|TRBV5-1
TGCGCCAGCAGCCAAAGCGGGGGGCCCTACAATGAGCAGTTCTTC
CASSQSGGPYNEQFF